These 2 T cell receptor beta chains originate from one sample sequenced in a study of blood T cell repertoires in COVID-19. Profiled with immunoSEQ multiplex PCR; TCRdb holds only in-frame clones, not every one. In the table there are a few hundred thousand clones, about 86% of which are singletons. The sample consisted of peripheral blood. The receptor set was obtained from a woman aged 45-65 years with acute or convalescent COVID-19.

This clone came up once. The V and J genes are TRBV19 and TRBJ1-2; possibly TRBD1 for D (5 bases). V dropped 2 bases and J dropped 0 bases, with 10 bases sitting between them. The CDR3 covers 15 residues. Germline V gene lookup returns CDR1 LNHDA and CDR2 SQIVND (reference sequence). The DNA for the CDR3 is TGTGCCAGTAGTATAATGCGGGGACCTAACTATGGCTACACCTTC. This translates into CASSIMRGPNYGYTF.

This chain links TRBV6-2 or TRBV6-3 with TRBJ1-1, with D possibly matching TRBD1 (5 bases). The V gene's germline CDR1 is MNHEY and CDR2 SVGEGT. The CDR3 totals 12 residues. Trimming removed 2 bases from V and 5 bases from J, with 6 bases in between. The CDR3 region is CASSYGGTEAFF. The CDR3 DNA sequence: TGTGCCAGCAGTTACGGGGGGACTGAAGCTTTCTTT.